This is a list of T cell receptor beta chains from one sample in a study of T cell responses to AZD1222 COVID-19 vaccine. Assay: immunoSEQ multiplex PCR; the TCRdb copy retains only in-frame clones and omits some. The sample lists 95,000 to 130,000 clones, roughly 92% occurring once. The sequencing used peripheral blood, collected 28 days after the second AZD1222 dose. All receptors come from an adult who received the AZD1222 COVID-19 vaccine. The CDR3 runs from the conserved cysteine through the conserved F or W. The D gene is left open where the match is weak. Rows may omit the clone size; those that give it use once, few, many or a size class.

J | V | size | D | CDR3 | DNA
TRBJ2-7 | TRBV7-2 | NA | TRBD2 | CASSLRTSGSQGHYEQYF | TGTGCCAGCAGCCTGAGGACTAGCGGGAGCCAGGGGCACTACGAGCAGTACTTC
TRBJ1-3 | TRBV6-1 | NA | NA | CASSEGNSGNTIYF | TGTGCCAGCAGTGAAGGAAACTCTGGAAACACCATATATTTT
TRBJ1-1 | TRBV5-4 | NA | NA | CATHDLRTEAFF | TGTGCCACACACGACCTGCGGACTGAAGCTTTCTTT
TRBJ1-5 | TRBV9 | NA | NA | CASSVGGYQPQHF | TGTGCCAGCAGCGTAGGGGGCTATCAGCCCCAGCATTTT
TRBJ2-3 | TRBV6-4 | NA | TRBD2 | CASSDGPSGSGSDTQYF | TGTGCCAGCAGTGATGGGCCTAGCGGGTCGGGCTCGGATACGCAGTATTTT
TRBJ2-2 | TRBV4-2 | NA | TRBD1 | CASSQKKSPGQGTGELFF | TGTGCCAGCAGCCAAAAAAAATCCCCGGGACAGGGAACCGGGGAGCTGTTTTTT
TRBJ2-1 | TRBV7-8 | NA | NA | CASSNGRGMGKVNEQFF | TGTGCCAGCAGCAATGGGAGGGGGATGGGGAAAGTCAATGAGCAGTTCTTC
TRBJ2-1 | TRBV18 | NA | TRBD2 | CASSSGLAGGPSYNEQFF | TGTGCCAGCTCATCGGGACTAGCGGGAGGGCCATCCTACAATGAGCAGTTCTTC
TRBJ1-4 | TRBV28 | NA | NA | CASSFVPHEKLFF | TGTGCCAGCAGTTTCGTCCCGCATGAAAAACTGTTTTTT
TRBJ2-7 | TRBV15 | few | NA | CATSRGETAYEQYF | TGTGCCACCAGCAGAGGGGAGACAGCCTACGAGCAGTACTTC
TRBJ1-6 | TRBV14 | few | TRBD1 | CASSHLTGRNSPLHF | TGTGCCAGCAGCCACCTGACAGGGCGGAATTCACCCCTCCACTTT
TRBJ2-2 | TRBV18 | NA | TRBD1 | CASSPVGTGNTGELFF | TGTGCCAGCTCACCCGTCGGGACAGGGAACACCGGGGAGCTGTTTTTT
TRBJ2-1 | TRBV28 | NA | NA | CASTGNYNEQFF | TGTGCCAGCACTGGGAACTACAATGAGCAGTTCTTC
TRBJ1-2 | TRBV4-2 | NA | TRBD1 | CASSQEVGTGYNYGYTF | TGTGCCAGCAGCCAAGAGGTCGGGACAGGATATAACTATGGCTACACCTTC
TRBJ1-1 | TRBV6-5 | NA | NA | CASSYEDKTVGAFF | TGTGCCAGCAGTTACGAGGACAAAACTGTAGGAGCTTTCTTT
TRBJ2-1 | TRBV6-2/TRBV6-3 | NA | NA | CASSRSGLHKNEQFF | TGTGCCAGCAGTCGATCTGGACTCCACAAAAATGAGCAGTTCTTC
TRBJ1-2 | TRBV13 | NA | NA | CASARGNYGYTF | TGTGCCAGCGCCAGGGGTAACTATGGCTACACCTTC
TRBJ1-1 | TRBV6-5 | NA | NA | CASRQNTEAFF | TGTGCCAGCAGGCAGAACACTGAAGCTTTCTTT
TRBJ2-2 | TRBV27 | NA | NA | CASSSSRIVSGELFF | TGTGCCAGCAGTTCGAGCCGGATAGTTTCCGGGGAGCTGTTTTTT
TRBJ1-6 | TRBV5-8 | NA | TRBD1 | CASSMRTGTNSPLHF | TGTGCCAGCAGCATGCGGACAGGGACGAATTCACCCCTCCACTTT
TRBJ1-1 | TRBV3-1/TRBV3-2 | NA | TRBD1 | CASSHGTENTEAFF | TGTGCCAGCAGCCATGGGACAGAGAACACTGAAGCTTTCTTT
TRBJ2-7 | TRBV4-2 | NA | NA | CASSRETSYEQYF | TGTGCCAGCAGCCGCGAGACTAGCTACGAGCAGTACTTC
TRBJ2-3 | TRBV19 | NA | TRBD2 | CASTTGTIFDSRNTQYF | TGTGCCAGTACAACCGGGACTATCTTTGATAGTCGAAATACGCAGTATTTT
TRBJ2-1 | TRBV19 | NA | NA | CASSSGPDSYNEQFF | TGTGCCAGTAGTTCAGGTCCCGACTCCTACAATGAGCAGTTCTTC
TRBJ1-1 | TRBV9 | NA | TRBD1 | CASRERTGDPTEAFF | TGTGCCAGCAGGGAGCGGACAGGGGATCCCACTGAAGCTTTCTTT
TRBJ2-7 | TRBV12-3/TRBV12-4 | NA | TRBD2 | CASSLTSGRADF | TGTGCCAGCAGTTTAACTAGCGGGAGAGCGGACTTC
TRBJ2-7 | TRBV28 | NA | NA | CATAITQGIGYF | TGTGCCACCGCGATTACCCAGGGGATCGGTTACTTC
TRBJ1-4 | TRBV30 | NA | NA | CASGGGFLTNEKLFF | TGTGCCTCGGGGGGGGGCTTTCTAACTAATGAAAAACTGTTTTTT
TRBJ2-2 | TRBV6-4 | NA | NA | CASSDSTSGGELFF | TGTGCCAGCAGTGACTCTACGTCAGGCGGGGAGCTGTTTTTT
TRBJ2-5 | TRBV4-1 | once | TRBD2 | CASSPNAPASGSGETQYF | TGCGCCAGCAGCCCAAACGCCCCCGCTAGCGGGAGTGGTGAGACCCAGTACTTC
TRBJ2-1 | TRBV28 | NA | TRBD2 | CASSPNPGTRSNEQFF | TGTGCCAGCAGTCCAAATCCCGGGACTAGGAGCAATGAGCAGTTCTTC
TRBJ1-2 | TRBV9 | NA | NA | CASSVDSYGYTF | TGTGCCAGCAGCGTCGACAGCTATGGCTACACCTTC
TRBJ2-5 | TRBV5-5 | NA | TRBD2 | CASSFLAGVETQYF | TGTGCCAGCAGTTTTCTAGCGGGAGTCGAGACCCAGTACTTC
TRBJ2-7 | TRBV6-5 | NA | NA | CASSYRPGLPGEQYF | TGTGCCAGCAGTTACAGACCGGGACTGCCCGGCGAGCAGTACTTC
TRBJ2-1 | TRBV19 | NA | TRBD2 | CASSIRAGWDEQFF | TGTGCCAGTAGTATTAGAGCGGGGTGGGATGAGCAGTTCTTC
TRBJ1-2 | TRBV27 | NA | NA | CATRETNYGYTF | TGTGCCACCAGAGAAACTAACTATGGCTACACCTTC
TRBJ1-4 | TRBV5-8 | once | NA | CASSQAPAGANEKLFF | TGTGCCAGCAGCCAGGCTCCGGCGGGGGCTAATGAAAAACTGTTTTTT
TRBJ2-1 | TRBV7-6 | NA | NA | CASSPHHESYNEQFF | TGTGCCAGCAGCCCACATCATGAGTCCTACAATGAGCAGTTCTTC
TRBJ1-2 | TRBV30 | NA | NA | CAWSPVGGSYGYTF | TGTGCCTGGAGTCCGGTTGGAGGATCCTATGGCTACACCTTC
TRBJ1-5 | TRBV5-1 | NA | NA | CASSLTGLGNQPQHF | TGCGCCAGCAGCTTGACAGGGCTCGGAAATCAGCCCCAGCATTTT
TRBJ2-5 | TRBV21-1 | NA | NA | CASSYPPRLAGRQLAQYF | TGTGCCAGCAGTTACCCCCCCCGACTAGCGGGACGACAGTTGGCCCAGTACTTC
TRBJ2-3 | TRBV11-2 | NA | NA | CASSSLARRGTQYF | TGTGCCAGCAGCTCACTAGCGCGCAGGGGTACGCAGTATTTT
TRBJ2-2 | TRBV2 | NA | NA | CARNLQGPGTGELFF | TGTGCCAGAAATCTCCAGGGTCCCGGCACCGGGGAGCTGTTTTTT
TRBJ2-7 | TRBV28 | NA | NA | CASSLGPPGQYF | TGTGCCAGCAGTCTAGGACCTCCGGGGCAGTACTTC
TRBJ2-2 | TRBV6-5 | once | NA | CASSSPRANTGELFF | TGTGCCAGCAGTTCGCCCAGGGCGAACACCGGGGAGCTGTTTTTT
TRBJ2-4 | TRBV7-9 | NA | NA | CASSLSTGASFWAF | TGTGCCAGCAGCTTATCCACAGGAGCCTCTTTTTGGGCCTTC
TRBJ2-1 | TRBV2 | NA | NA | CASRKQGAGGEQFF | TGTGCCAGCAGGAAACAGGGGGCGGGAGGTGAGCAGTTCTTC
TRBJ1-5 | TRBV12-3/TRBV12-4 | NA | NA | CASSFGGDQPQHF | TGTGCCAGCAGTTTTGGGGGGGATCAGCCCCAGCATTTT
TRBJ2-3 | TRBV6-6 | NA | NA | CASSGPAGATDTQYF | TGTGCCAGCAGTGGACCAGCGGGCGCCACAGATACGCAGTATTTT
TRBJ1-1 | TRBV10-3 | NA | NA | CAISEGGNTEAFF | TGTGCCATCAGTGAGGGGGGTAACACTGAAGCTTTCTTT
TRBJ1-2 | TRBV24-1 | NA | TRBD1 | CATSDLPQGVSYGYTF | TGTGCCACCAGTGATTTGCCACAGGGGGTGAGCTATGGCTACACCTTC
TRBJ1-4 | TRBV29-1 | NA | NA | CSGGDGATNEKLFF | TGCAGCGGGGGGGACGGTGCAACTAATGAAAAACTGTTTTTT